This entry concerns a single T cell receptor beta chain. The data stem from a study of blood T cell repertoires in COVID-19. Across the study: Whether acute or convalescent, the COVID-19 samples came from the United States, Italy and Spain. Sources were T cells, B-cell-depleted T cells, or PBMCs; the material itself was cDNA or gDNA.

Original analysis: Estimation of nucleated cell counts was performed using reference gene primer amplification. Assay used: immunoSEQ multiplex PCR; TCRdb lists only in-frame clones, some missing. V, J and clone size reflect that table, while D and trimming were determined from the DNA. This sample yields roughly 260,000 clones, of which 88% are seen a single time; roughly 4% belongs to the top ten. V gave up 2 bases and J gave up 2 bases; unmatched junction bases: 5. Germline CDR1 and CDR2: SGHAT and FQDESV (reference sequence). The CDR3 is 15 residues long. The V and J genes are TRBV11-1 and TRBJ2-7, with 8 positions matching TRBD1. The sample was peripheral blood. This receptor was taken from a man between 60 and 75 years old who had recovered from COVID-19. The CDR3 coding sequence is TGTGCCAGCAGCTTACCACTGGGACAGGCCTACGAGCAGTACTTC. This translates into CASSLPLGQAYEQYF. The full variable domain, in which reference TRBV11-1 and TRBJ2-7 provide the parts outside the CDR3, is EAEVAQSPRYKITEKSQAVAFWCDPISGHATLYWYRQILGQGPELLVQFQDESVVDDSQLPKDRFSAERLKGVDSTLKIQPAELGDSAMYLCASSLPLGQAYEQYFGPGTRLTVT.